This TCR beta chain stems from a study of blood T cell repertoires in COVID-19. TCRdb keeps only in-frame clones here, not all; method: immunoSEQ multiplex PCR. The data show about 40,000 clones, approximately 83% seen once. The CDR3 spans 15 residues. V shed 8 bases and J shed 0 bases, with 14 bases lying between them. CDR1 and CDR2 from the germline V gene are MDHEN and SYDVKM. The source material was peripheral blood. This receptor was obtained from a woman in her sixties or seventies with acute or convalescent COVID-19. This chain joins TRBV28 and TRBJ1-3; a weak D match, TRBD1 (6 bases). The DNA for the CDR3 is TGTGCCAGCGGCCTTATGGACAGCTCTGGAAACACCATATATTTT. Amino acids: CASGLMDSSGNTIYF.